This T cell receptor (beta chain) was recovered during a study of T cell repertoires in cytomegalovirus infection. The overall study: Indicated by public TCR beta signatures were CMV infection and matching HLA type.

Germline CDR1 MDHEN, CDR2 SYDVKM. The CDR3 has 16 residues. Trimming pared 7 bases from V and 1 base from J, leaving 17 bases between. Overall study findings and caveats: HLA-C-restricted CMV-specific TCR beta clonotypes were dominant in the ex vivo response.

MiXCR, run by TCRdb on the reads, gives a single entry per CDR3 protein. The sample holds about half a million distinct CDR3 sequences, 25% to 35% seen once. Notes on this clonotype: Its specificity is unknown.

This sequence joins TRBV28 and TRBJ1-5, with D unresolved. The sequencing here drew on cultured PBMCs, taken from culture after CMV antigen stimulation. This TCR came from a human donor in good health (CMV status not recorded). Some clones in this sample may be carry-over from other donors' samples. CDR3 nucleotides: TGTGCCAGCACCCTGGGGAACCCACGGAGCAATCAGCCCCAGCATTTT. Protein sequence: CASTLGNPRSNQPQHF.